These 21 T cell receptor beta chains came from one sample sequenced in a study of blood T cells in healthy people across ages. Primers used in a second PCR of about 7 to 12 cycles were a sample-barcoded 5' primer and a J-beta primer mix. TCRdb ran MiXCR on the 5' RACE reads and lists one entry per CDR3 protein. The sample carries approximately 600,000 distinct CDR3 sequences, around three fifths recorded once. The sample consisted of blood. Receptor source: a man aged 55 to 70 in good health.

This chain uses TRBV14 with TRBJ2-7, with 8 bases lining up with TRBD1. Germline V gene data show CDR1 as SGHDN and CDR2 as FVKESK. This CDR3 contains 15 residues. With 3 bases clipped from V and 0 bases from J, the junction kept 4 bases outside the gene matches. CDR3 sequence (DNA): TGTGCCAGCAGCCAGGGGACAGGCAACTCCTACGAGCAGTACTTC. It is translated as CASSQGTGNSYEQYF. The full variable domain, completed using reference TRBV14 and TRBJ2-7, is EAGVTQFPSHSVIEKGQTVTLRCDPISGHDNLYWYRRVMGKEIKFLLHFVKESKQDESGMPNNRFLAERTGGTYSTLKVQPAELEDSGVYFCASSQGTGNSYEQYFGPGTRLTVT.

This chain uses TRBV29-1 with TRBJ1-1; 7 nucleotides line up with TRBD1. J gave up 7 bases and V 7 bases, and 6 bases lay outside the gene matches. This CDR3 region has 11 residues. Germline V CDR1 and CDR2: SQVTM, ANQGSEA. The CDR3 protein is CSGGNRGEAFF. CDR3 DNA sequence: TGCAGCGGGGGGAACAGGGGTGAAGCTTTCTTT.

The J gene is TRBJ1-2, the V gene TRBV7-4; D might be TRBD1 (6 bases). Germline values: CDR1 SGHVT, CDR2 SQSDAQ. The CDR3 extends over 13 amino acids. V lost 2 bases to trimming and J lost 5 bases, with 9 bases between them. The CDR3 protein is CASSLTGIYGYTF. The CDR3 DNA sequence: TGTGCCAGCAGCTTAACAGGGATATATGGCTACACCTTC.

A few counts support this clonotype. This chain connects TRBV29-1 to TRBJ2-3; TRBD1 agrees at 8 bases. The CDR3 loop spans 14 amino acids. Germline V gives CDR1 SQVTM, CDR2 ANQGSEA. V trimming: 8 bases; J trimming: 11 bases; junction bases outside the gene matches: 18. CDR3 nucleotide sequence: TGCAGCACATCGGGAACAGGGGGGTACGGCAGGCAGTATTTT. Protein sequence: CSTSGTGGYGRQYF.

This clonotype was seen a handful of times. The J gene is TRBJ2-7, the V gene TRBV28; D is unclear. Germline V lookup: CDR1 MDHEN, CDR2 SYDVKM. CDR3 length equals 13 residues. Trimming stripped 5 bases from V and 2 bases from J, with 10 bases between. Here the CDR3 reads CASSPPPTYEQYF. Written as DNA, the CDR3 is TGTGCCAGCAGTCCGCCCCCCACCTACGAGCAGTACTTC.

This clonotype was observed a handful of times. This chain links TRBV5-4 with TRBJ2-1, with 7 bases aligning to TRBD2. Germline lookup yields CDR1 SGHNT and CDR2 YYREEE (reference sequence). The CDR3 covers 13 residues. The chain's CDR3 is CAAGGSSYNEQFF. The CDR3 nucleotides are TGTGCGGCCGGCGGGAGCTCCTACAATGAGCAGTTCTTC.

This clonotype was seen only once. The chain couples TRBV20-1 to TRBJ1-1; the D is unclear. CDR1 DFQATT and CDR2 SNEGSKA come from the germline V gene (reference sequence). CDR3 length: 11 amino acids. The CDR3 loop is CGVRRNTEAFF. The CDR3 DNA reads TGCGGAGTCCGGCGGAACACTGAAGCTTTCTTT.

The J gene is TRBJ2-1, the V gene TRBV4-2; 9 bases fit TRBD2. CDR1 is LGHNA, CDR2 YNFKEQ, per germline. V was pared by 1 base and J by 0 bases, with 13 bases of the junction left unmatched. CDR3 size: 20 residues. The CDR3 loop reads CASSQGGGGLFGGSYNEQFF. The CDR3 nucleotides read TGTGCCAGCAGCCAAGGCGGGGGGGGCTTATTTGGGGGCTCCTACAATGAGCAGTTCTTC.

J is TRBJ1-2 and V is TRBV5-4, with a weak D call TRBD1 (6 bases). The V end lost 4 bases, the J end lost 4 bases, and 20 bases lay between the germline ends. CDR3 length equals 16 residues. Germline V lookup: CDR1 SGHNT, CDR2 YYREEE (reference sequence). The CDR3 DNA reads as TGTGCCAGCAGCCCGGATGGGGGGGGCGCCGGCTATGGCTACACCTTC. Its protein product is CASSPDGGGAGYGYTF.

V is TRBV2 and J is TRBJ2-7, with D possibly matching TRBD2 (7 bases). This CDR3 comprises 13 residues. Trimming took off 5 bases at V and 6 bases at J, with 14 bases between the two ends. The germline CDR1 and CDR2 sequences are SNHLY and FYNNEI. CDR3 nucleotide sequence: TGTGCCAGCAGTCCAAGGGGGGGAATCGAGCAGTACTTC. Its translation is CASSPRGGIEQYF. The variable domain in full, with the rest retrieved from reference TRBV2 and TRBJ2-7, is EPEVTQTPSHQVTQMGQEVILRCVPISNHLYFYWYRQILGQKVEFLVSFYNNEISEKSEIFDDQFSVERPDGSNFTLKIRSTKLEDSAMYFCASSPRGGIEQYFGPGTRLTVT.

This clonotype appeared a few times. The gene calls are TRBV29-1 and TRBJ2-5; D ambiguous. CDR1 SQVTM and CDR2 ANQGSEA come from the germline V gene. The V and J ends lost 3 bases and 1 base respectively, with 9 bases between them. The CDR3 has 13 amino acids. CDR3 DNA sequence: TGCAGCGTTGACGGGCAGACCCAAGAGACCCAGTACTTC. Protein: CSVDGQTQETQYF.

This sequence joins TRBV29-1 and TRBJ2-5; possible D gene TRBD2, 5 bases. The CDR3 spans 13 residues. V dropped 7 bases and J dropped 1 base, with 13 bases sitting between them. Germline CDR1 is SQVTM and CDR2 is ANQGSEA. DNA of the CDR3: TGCAGCGCTCAATGGGAGTCCCAAGAGACCCAGTACTTC. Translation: CSAQWESQETQYF. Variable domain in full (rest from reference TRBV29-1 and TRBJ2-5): SAVISQKPSRDICQRGTSLTIQCQVDSQVTMMFWYRQQPGQSLTLIATANQGSEATYESGFVIDKFPISRPNLTFSTLTVSNMSPEDSSIYLCSAQWESQETQYFGPGTRLLVL.

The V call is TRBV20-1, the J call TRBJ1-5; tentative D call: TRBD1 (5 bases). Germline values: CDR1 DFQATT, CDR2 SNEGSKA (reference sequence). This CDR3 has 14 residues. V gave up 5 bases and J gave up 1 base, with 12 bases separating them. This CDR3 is CSAAGTVSNQPQHF. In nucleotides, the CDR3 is TGCAGTGCTGCCGGGACGGTGAGCAATCAGCCCCAGCATTTT.

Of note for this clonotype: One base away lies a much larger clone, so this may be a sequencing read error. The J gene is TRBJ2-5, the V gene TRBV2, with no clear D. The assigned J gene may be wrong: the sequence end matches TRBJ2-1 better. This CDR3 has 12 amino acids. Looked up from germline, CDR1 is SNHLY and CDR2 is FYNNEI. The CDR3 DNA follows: TGTGCCAGCGCGCAGCTACAAGAGACCCAGTTCTTC. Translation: CASAQLQETQFF.

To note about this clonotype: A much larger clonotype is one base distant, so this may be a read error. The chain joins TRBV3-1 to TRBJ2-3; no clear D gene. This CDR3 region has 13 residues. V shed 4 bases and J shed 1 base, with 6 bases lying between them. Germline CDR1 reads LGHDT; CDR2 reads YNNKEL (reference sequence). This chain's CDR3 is CASSPKGTDTQYF. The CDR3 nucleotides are TGTGCCAGCAGCCCTAAGGGCACAGATACGCAGTATTTT.

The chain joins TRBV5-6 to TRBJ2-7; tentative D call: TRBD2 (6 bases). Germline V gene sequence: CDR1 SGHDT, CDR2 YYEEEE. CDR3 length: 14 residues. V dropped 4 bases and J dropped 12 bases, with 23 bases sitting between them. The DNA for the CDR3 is TGTGCCAGCAGCGTGGGAGGATTAGGGGAGACCCTGTACTTC. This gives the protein CASSVGGLGETLYF.

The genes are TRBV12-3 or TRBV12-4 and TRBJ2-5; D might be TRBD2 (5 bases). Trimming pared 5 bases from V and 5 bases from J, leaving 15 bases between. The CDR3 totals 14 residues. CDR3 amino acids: CASSPPGVGETQYF. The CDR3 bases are TGTGCCAGCAGTCCCCCCGGGGTTGGGGAGACCCAGTACTTC.

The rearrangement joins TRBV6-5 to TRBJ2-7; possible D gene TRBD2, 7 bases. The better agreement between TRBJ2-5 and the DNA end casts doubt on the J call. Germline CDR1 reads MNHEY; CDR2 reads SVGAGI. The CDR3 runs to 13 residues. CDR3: CASAVKGGATQYF. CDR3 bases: TGTGCCAGCGCAGTTAAAGGGGGGGCGACCCAGTACTTC.

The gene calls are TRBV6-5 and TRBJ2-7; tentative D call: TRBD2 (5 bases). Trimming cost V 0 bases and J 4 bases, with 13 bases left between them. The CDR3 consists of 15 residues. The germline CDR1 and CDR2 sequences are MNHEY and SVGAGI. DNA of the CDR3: TGTGCCAGCAGTTACTCCTACAACGGGGAGTACGAGCAGTACTTC. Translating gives CASSYSYNGEYEQYF.

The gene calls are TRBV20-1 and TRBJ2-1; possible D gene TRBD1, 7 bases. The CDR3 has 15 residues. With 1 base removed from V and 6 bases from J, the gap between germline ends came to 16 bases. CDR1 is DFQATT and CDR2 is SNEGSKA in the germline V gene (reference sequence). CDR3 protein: CSARAGGGYVNEQFF. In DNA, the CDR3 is TGCAGTGCTAGAGCAGGAGGGGGCTACGTCAATGAGCAGTTCTTC.

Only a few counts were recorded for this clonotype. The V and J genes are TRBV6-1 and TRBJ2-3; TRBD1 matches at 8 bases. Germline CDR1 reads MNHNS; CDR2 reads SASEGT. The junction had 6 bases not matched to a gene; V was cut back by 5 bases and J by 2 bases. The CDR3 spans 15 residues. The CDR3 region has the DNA TGTGCCAGCAGTCGTGGACAGGGTCCCACAGATACGCAGTATTTT. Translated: CASSRGQGPTDTQYF.